This T cell receptor (beta chain) was captured in a study of CD8+CD57+ T cells in acquired aplastic anemia. Turning to the study itself: Sorted cells (CD4+ and CD8+) yielded DNA amounts that averaged approximately 3.1 ug. The study, taken as a whole, reports: Overlapping CD8+ CDR3 repertoires of patients and controls contained 25 to 35 shared sequences. Controls and patients did not differ significantly in CD8+ Simpson's diversity.

This clonotype has a count of ten or more. Its antigen is not identified. Profiling of TCR beta VDJ combinations and CDR3 sequences used genomic DNA as template. Each CDR3 protein gets one entry after TCRdb re-called the reads with MiXCR. The repertoire holds 200,000 or so distinct CDR3 sequences, with around three fifths as singletons. Input material: sorted CD4+, CD8+, or CD8+CD57+ T cells (not recorded which) from PBMCs. This TCR was sampled from a human donor with severe aplastic anemia or a healthy control (not recorded which).

Here the CDR3 reads CASSPSAGPSYEQYF. DNA of the CDR3: TGTGCCAGCAGCCCCTCGGCGGGCCCCTCCTACGAGCAGTACTTC. This sequence joins TRBV5-4 and TRBJ2-7; TRBD2 is a possible D gene (5 bases). The germline gives CDR1 SGHNT, CDR2 YYREEE (reference sequence). Trimming left V 4 bases short and J 0 bases short, with 14 bases between. CDR3 length: 15 amino acids.